The text below deals with one T cell receptor (beta chain). The entry originates in a study of blood T cell repertoires in COVID-19. Study details: From T cells, B-cell-depleted T cells, or PBMCs came the material, which was cDNA or gDNA.

V lost 5 bases and J lost 2, with 10 bases in between. This CDR3 region has 14 residues. Germline V gene data show CDR1 as SGHVS and CDR2 as FQNEAQ. The data were produced by immunoSEQ multiplex PCR, yet TCRdb's version contains in-frame clones alone and is incomplete. This table holds under 40,000 clones, roughly 93% found once. This receptor was identified in a human donor in a cohort sampled during active COVID-19. Material for sequencing was peripheral blood. The rearrangement links TRBV7-8 to TRBJ1-3; D perhaps matches TRBD1 (6 bases). CDR3 nucleotides: TGTGCCAGCAGCGCCAGGGGAGCTGGAAACACCATATATTTT. This sequence encodes CASSARGAGNTIYF.